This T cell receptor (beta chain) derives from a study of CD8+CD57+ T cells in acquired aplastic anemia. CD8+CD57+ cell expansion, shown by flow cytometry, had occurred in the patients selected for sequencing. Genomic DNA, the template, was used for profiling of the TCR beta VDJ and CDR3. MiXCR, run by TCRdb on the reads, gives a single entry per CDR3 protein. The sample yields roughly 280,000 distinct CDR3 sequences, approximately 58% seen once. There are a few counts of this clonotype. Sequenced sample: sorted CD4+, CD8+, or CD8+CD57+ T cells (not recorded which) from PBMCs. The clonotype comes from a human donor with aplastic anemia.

The CDR3 DNA follows: TGCAGTGCTAGAGAGGACAGAGGCCGTTACGAGCAGTACTTC. It yields the protein CSAREDRGRYEQYF. The chain links TRBV20-1 to TRBJ2-7; D possibly corresponds to TRBD1 (6 bases). V dropped 0 bases and J dropped 4 bases, with 13 bases sitting between them. In germline, CDR1 is DFQATT, CDR2 SNEGSKA (reference sequence). The CDR3 loop spans 14 amino acids.